This passage covers 29 T cell receptor beta chains from one sample sequenced in a study of beta chain features in type 1 diabetes. General study findings and limits: Among patients with Type 1 diabetes, TCRB CDR3s were moderately but significantly shorter in every one of the four CD4+ subsets.

The authors reverse transcribed all of the isolated RNA, so sequencing captured expressed TCRB transcripts. Assay used: immunoSEQ multiplex PCR; TCRdb lists only in-frame clones, some missing. This table has 25,000 to 35,000 clones, 65% appearing once. Their cognate antigens are unknown. Sequencing input: Tregs from blood. These receptors all stem from a woman in her 30s with type 1 diabetes.

The V call is TRBV11-1, the J call TRBJ1-1; 7 nucleotides agree with TRBD1. CDR1 and CDR2 (germline): SGHAT, FQDESV (reference sequence). The CDR3 spans 17 residues. The V and J ends lost 1 base and 5 bases, in that order; junction bases with no gene match: 13. The CDR3 nucleotides are TGTGCCAGCAGCTTAGAAAGAGGGACAGAGTTCGGGACTGAAGCTTTCTTT. Translated, it gives CASSLERGTEFGTEAFF.

V usage is TRBV10-3 and J usage is TRBJ2-5; TRBD2 matches at 14 bases. V trimming: 3 bases; J trimming: 5 bases; junction bases outside the gene matches: 17. The CDR3 sequence is 20 residues long. The germline V gene has CDR1 ENHRY and CDR2 SYGVKD. The CDR3 nucleotides are TGTGCCATCAGTGAAACAACGGGACTAGCGGGAGAGTCGAGGAGGGAGACCCAGTACTTC. This codes for CAISETTGLAGESRRETQYF.

The V and J genes are TRBV18 and TRBJ1-4; D gene uncertain. The CDR3 contains 13 residues. V shed 2 bases and J shed 8 bases, with 9 bases lying between them. Germline V gene sequence: CDR1 KGHSH, CDR2 LQKENI. This CDR3 reads CASSPEGVEKLFF. The CDR3 DNA sequence: TGTGCCAGCTCACCAGAGGGTGTAGAAAAACTGTTTTTT.

The chain couples TRBV27 to TRBJ2-1, with TRBD2 matching 9 bases. The J segment lost 9 bases and the V segment lost 1 base, leaving 7 bases of the junction unmatched. Germline CDR1 reads MNHEY; CDR2 reads SMNVEV (reference sequence). This CDR3 region has 15 residues. CDR3 nucleotides: TGTGCCAGCAGTTTATTGGCGGGAGGGCTCGGTGAGCAGTTCTTC. This gives the protein CASSLLAGGLGEQFF.

The V and J genes are TRBV7-9 and TRBJ2-7; D is ambiguous. The germline gives CDR1 SEHNR, CDR2 FQNEAQ (reference sequence). Between the trimmed V and J ends, which lost 1 base and 5 bases, there was a span of 9 bases. CDR3 length: 13 residues. CDR3 nucleotides: TGTGCCAGCAGCTTAGTCCAGCGAAACGAGCAGTACTTC. It codes for CASSLVQRNEQYF.

Concerning this clone itself: One end of the junction does not line up with germline, which may come from a read error. The J gene is TRBJ2-1, the V gene TRBV7-3; 11 bases map to TRBD2. In germline, CDR1 is SGHTA, CDR2 FQGTGA. The CDR3 sequence is 13 residues long. As DNA, the CDR3 is TGTGCCAGCAGCCCCGGGACTAGCGGAGACGGGATCTTC. Protein: CASSPGTSGDGIF.

The gene calls are TRBV9 and TRBJ2-2; D is perhaps TRBD1 (5 bases). This CDR3 has 15 residues. Germline V lookup: CDR1 SGDLS, CDR2 YYNGEE. V lost 4 bases and J lost 0, with 10 bases in between. CDR3 sequence (DNA): TGTGCCAGCAGCTCCCAGGGCCCGAACACCGGGGAGCTGTTTTTT. Residues: CASSSQGPNTGELFF. The whole variable domain, remainder taken from reference TRBV9 and TRBJ2-2, is DSGVTQTPKHLITATGQRVTLRCSPRSGDLSVYWYQQSLDQGLQFLIQYYNGEERAKGNILERFSAQQFPDLHSELNLSSLELGDSALYFCASSSQGPNTGELFFGEGSRLTVL.

This clone was counted a few times. The V gene is TRBV5-1, the J gene TRBJ1-4, with TRBD1 matching 8 bases. The CDR3 has 14 amino acids. Germline CDR1 reads SGHRS; CDR2 reads YFSETQ. V gave up 7 bases and J gave up 6 bases; unmatched junction bases: 8. The CDR3 DNA reads as TGCGCCAGCCGTTCGGGACAGGAGTATGAAAAACTGTTTTTT. Residues: CASRSGQEYEKLFF.

This clone was recorded a few times. The chain uses TRBV29-1 and TRBJ2-1; TRBD1 might be the D (6 bases). Germline CDR1 reads SQVTM; CDR2 reads ANQGSEA. Trimming removed 8 bases at V and 6 bases at J, with 14 bases between. This CDR3 contains 12 residues. The CDR3 bases are TGCAGCACTATCAGGGGTTTCAATGAGCAGTTCTTC. Translated: CSTIRGFNEQFF.

The chain joins TRBV10-1 to TRBJ2-5; 14 nucleotides agree with TRBD2. The end of the DNA fits TRBJ2-7 better, so the J call may be wrong. Looked up from germline, CDR1 is WNHNN and CDR2 is SYGVQD (reference sequence). CDR3 length: 16 residues. The CDR3 region has the DNA TGCGCCAGCAGTGATCTGGGACTAGCGGGAGCGGTCGAGCAGTACTTC. It specifies CASSDLGLAGAVEQYF.

The chain couples TRBV13 to TRBJ2-3; TRBD1 might be the D (6 bases). Trimming removed 2 bases from V and 4 bases from J, with 7 bases in between. The CDR3 is made up of 13 amino acids. The germline gives CDR1 PRHDT, CDR2 FYEKMQ (reference sequence). CDR3 sequence: CASSLRGSDTQYF. For the CDR3, the DNA is TGTGCCAGCAGCTTAAGGGGGTCAGATACGCAGTATTTT.

J is TRBJ1-1 and V is TRBV5-4, with 10 bases lining up with TRBD1. The CDR3 consists of 12 residues. Germline assignment: CDR1 SGHNT and CDR2 YYREEE (reference sequence). Trimming cost V 3 bases and J 7 bases; bases outside gene matches: 0. The CDR3 DNA follows: TGTGCCAGCAGCTGGGACAGGGGTGAAGCTTTCTTT. It encodes CASSWDRGEAFF.

This clone has more than one count but fewer than ten. J is TRBJ1-1 and V is TRBV2; weak D call: TRBD1 (5 bases). V gave up 6 bases and J gave up 1 base, with 9 bases separating them. CDR1 and CDR2 from the germline V gene are SNHLY and FYNNEI. This CDR3 has 13 residues. CDR3 sequence (DNA): TGTGCCAGCAGGTCCGACAGGAACACTGAAGCTTTCTTT. Translation gives CASRSDRNTEAFF.

The gene calls are TRBV7-2 and TRBJ2-2, with D maybe TRBD2 (6 bases). This CDR3 has 16 residues. With 2 bases removed from V and 5 bases from J, the gap between germline ends came to 15 bases. Germline CDR1 is SGHTA and CDR2 is FQGNSA. The chain's CDR3 is CASSLYGGVGTGELFF. DNA of the CDR3: TGTGCCAGCAGCTTATATGGCGGGGTAGGGACCGGGGAGCTGTTTTTT. The entire variable domain, with the rest obtained from reference TRBV7-2 and TRBJ2-2, is as follows: GAGVSQSPSNKVTEKGKDVELRCDPISGHTALYWYRQSLGQGLEFLIYFQGNSAPDKSGLPSDRFSAERTGGSVSTLTIQRTQQEDSAVYLCASSLYGGVGTGELFFGEGSRLTVL.

The rearrangement joins TRBV29-1 to TRBJ2-7; 8 nucleotides align to TRBD1. CDR3 length equals 12 residues. Unmatched junction bases numbered 3, after V lost 4 bases and J lost 4 bases. Germline loops: CDR1 SQVTM, CDR2 ANQGSEA. The CDR3 nucleotides read TGCAGCGTTGCCCAGGGGGCGTACGAGCAGTACTTC. This codes for CSVAQGAYEQYF.

J is TRBJ2-7 and V is TRBV2, with 7 bases identical to TRBD2. J gave up 0 bases and V 8 bases, and 1 base lay outside the gene matches. CDR3 length equals 12 residues. Germline V gene data show CDR1 as SNHLY and CDR2 as FYNNEI. The CDR3 DNA reads as TGTGCCAGCGGGGGGGACTCCTACGAGCAGTACTTC. Protein product: CASGGDSYEQYF.

The chain combines TRBV28 with TRBJ1-1, with 9 bases aligning to TRBD1. The V gene's germline CDR1 is MDHEN and CDR2 SYDVKM. Unmatched junction bases numbered 8, after V lost 6 bases and J lost 6 bases. The CDR3 is 14 amino acids. CDR3: CASRRRTGEAEAFF. The CDR3 nucleotides read TGTGCCAGCAGGCGCCGGACAGGGGAGGCTGAAGCTTTCTTT.

As regards this clone: Other DNA sequences in the sample encode the same CDR3. This chain uses TRBV29-1 with TRBJ2-3; 12 positions match TRBD2. Germline CDR1 is SQVTM and CDR2 is ANQGSEA. V lost 4 bases, J lost 6 bases, and 2 bases stayed unmatched. The CDR3 has 13 amino acids. CDR3 residues: CSVGLAGGDTQYF. CDR3 nucleotide sequence: TGCAGCGTTGGGCTAGCGGGAGGGGATACGCAGTATTTT.

This clone occurred a few times. V and J are TRBV4-1 and TRBJ2-3, with 14 bases aligning to TRBD2. The CDR3 is made up of 19 amino acids. The germline gives CDR1 MGHRA, CDR2 YSYEKL. The V segment lost 4 bases and the J segment 1 base; nucleotides outside the gene matches: 10. CDR3 loop: CASSRAGLAGVVGTDTQYF. CDR3 in DNA: TGCGCCAGCAGCCGAGCGGGACTAGCGGGAGTAGTTGGCACAGATACGCAGTATTTT.

This chain links TRBV30 with TRBJ1-4, with D possibly being TRBD1 (5 bases). The CDR3 is 18 residues long. Trimming pared 2 bases from V and 3 bases from J, leaving 22 bases between. Germline V gives CDR1 GTSNPN, CDR2 SVGIG (reference sequence). The CDR3 coding sequence is TGTGCCTGGAGTAGTGGCGTTAGGGGCGAGGTAGCTAATGAAAAACTGTTTTTT. Residues: CAWSSGVRGEVANEKLFF. The complete variable domain, with remaining parts taken from reference TRBV30 and TRBJ1-4, reads SQTIHQWPATLVQPVGSPLSLECTVEGTSNPNLYWYRQAAGRGLQLLFYSVGIGQISSEVPQNLSASRPQDRQFILSSKKLLLSDSGFYLCAWSSGVRGEVANEKLFFGSGTQLSVL.

The chain uses TRBV10-3 and TRBJ1-5; D gene ambiguous. The length of the CDR3 is 14 residues. Trimming shortened V by 5 bases and J by 0 bases, and 8 bases separated the two germline ends. Germline-derived CDR1 and CDR2 are ENHRY and SYGVKD. The CDR3 DNA reads TGTGCCATCAGTCAGGATTATAGCAATCAGCCCCAGCATTTT. Translation gives CAISQDYSNQPQHF.

This sequence joins TRBV29-1 and TRBJ1-5; D ambiguous. This CDR3 is 13 amino acids long. The V end lost 4 bases, the J end lost 1 base, and 8 bases lay between the germline ends. Germline V CDR1 and CDR2: SQVTM, ANQGSEA. CDR3 in DNA: TGCAGCGTTGGCTGGGCGAGCAATCAGCCCCAGCATTTT. Translating it yields CSVGWASNQPQHF.

The chain carries TRBV5-1 and TRBJ1-6; TRBD1 might be the D (5 bases). The CDR3 spans 13 residues. Per the germline V gene, CDR1 is SGHRS and CDR2 is YFSETQ. V was pared by 6 bases and J by 5 bases, with 9 bases between. As DNA, the CDR3 is TGCGCCAGCATGGGGCAGGATAATTCACCCCTCCACTTT. Encoded protein: CASMGQDNSPLHF.

The sample holds a few counts of this clone. V and J are TRBV25-1 and TRBJ2-7; D uncertain. Trimming took off 5 bases at V and 0 bases at J, with 11 bases between the two ends. The CDR3 covers 14 residues. CDR1 MGHDK and CDR2 SYGVNS come from the germline V gene. Here the CDR3 DNA reads TGTGCCAGCAGTCCGATAGATAGCTCCTACGAGCAGTACTTC. Amino acid sequence: CASSPIDSSYEQYF.

The genes are TRBV9 and TRBJ1-1; the match to TRBD1 covers 8 bases. Trimming at V came to 0 bases and at J to 4 bases, leaving 8 bases not matched to a gene. The germline gives CDR1 SGDLS, CDR2 YYNGEE. The CDR3 is 16 amino acids. The CDR3 is CASSVVRQGARTEAFF. The CDR3 DNA follows: TGTGCCAGCAGCGTAGTTCGGCAGGGGGCCCGCACTGAAGCTTTCTTT.

V is TRBV6-1 and J is TRBJ1-2, with unresolved D. CDR3 size: 13 residues. Trimming pared 6 bases from V and 4 bases from J, leaving 12 bases between. The germline V gene has CDR1 MNHNS and CDR2 SASEGT. CDR3 nucleotides: TGTGCCAGCAGCCTCCGGGGAGTCTATGGCTACACCTTC. This codes for CASSLRGVYGYTF.

This clone showed up just once. This chain connects TRBV19 to TRBJ2-1; 9 positions agree with TRBD1. Germline CDR1 is LNHDA and CDR2 is SQIVND (reference sequence). This CDR3 contains 16 residues. V trimming: 4 bases; J trimming: 7 bases; junction bases outside the gene matches: 11. CDR3 protein: CASSTAPGQGSNEQFF. The CDR3 DNA sequence: TGTGCCAGTAGTACTGCCCCCGGACAGGGGTCGAATGAGCAGTTCTTC.

The rearrangement links TRBV6-1 to TRBJ2-5; 9 nucleotides line up with TRBD1. The length of the CDR3 is 14 residues. Unmatched junction bases numbered 5, after V lost 4 bases and J lost 5 bases. The germline V gene has CDR1 MNHNS and CDR2 SASEGT. CDR3 DNA: TGTGCCAGCAGTGTAGGGACAGGGTGGGAGACCCAGTACTTC. It is translated as CASSVGTGWETQYF.

This clone was detected only a few times. The V call is TRBV7-9, the J call TRBJ2-6; D is unresolved. CDR1 and CDR2 (germline): SEHNR, FQNEAQ (reference sequence). V was pared by 2 bases and J by 1 base, with 9 bases between. The CDR3 has 16 amino acids. CDR3 amino acids: CASSLLLLSGANVLTF. The CDR3 DNA reads TGTGCCAGCAGCTTACTACTCTTATCTGGGGCCAACGTCCTGACTTTC.